These 5 T cell receptor beta chains were sequenced from one sample in a study of T cells after yellow fever vaccination. TCRdb reprocessed the 5' RACE reads with MiXCR, giving one entry per CDR3 protein. The sample consists of 250,000 to 400,000 distinct CDR3 sequences, approximately 4% of them appearing once. The starting material was PBMCs, obtained 5 days after the yellow fever booster vaccination. Receptors originate from a man aged 18 to 30 who received the YFV17D yellow fever vaccine.

This clonotype came up a few times. The V and J genes are TRBV7-2 and TRBJ1-5, with 12 nucleotides matching TRBD1. The trim removed 4 bases at V and 7 bases at J, leaving 5 bases unmatched. Germline V gives CDR1 SGHTA, CDR2 FQGNSA. This CDR3 has 15 residues. CDR3 amino acids: CASSSGTGGGQPQHF. The CDR3 DNA reads TGTGCCAGCAGCTCCGGGACAGGGGGCGGGCAGCCCCAGCATTTT.

This clonotype was recorded at least ten times. The V gene is TRBV29-1, the J gene TRBJ2-4; tentatively, D is TRBD1 (7 bases). V was clipped by 7 bases and J by 6 bases, with 22 bases between them. Germline V gives CDR1 SQVTM, CDR2 ANQGSEA. This CDR3 has 15 amino acids. The CDR3 protein is CSARRQGRGRNIQYF. The CDR3 DNA follows: TGCAGCGCCAGACGACAGGGCCGGGGGAGAAACATTCAGTACTTC.

This clonotype was counted only a few times. The chain recombines TRBV11-2 with TRBJ2-1; D is unclear. Germline CDR1 and CDR2: SGHAT and FQNNGV. Trimming pared 3 bases from V and 6 bases from J, leaving 15 bases between. The CDR3 runs to 15 residues. The CDR3, as DNA: TGTGCCAGCAGCTTGGAATCGCTAGTATCCAATGAGCAGTTCTTC. Encoded protein: CASSLESLVSNEQFF.

This clonotype was detected only a few times. The chain has TRBV4-1 and TRBJ1-1, with TRBD1 matching over 10 bases. The V and J ends lost 9 bases and 0 bases, in that order; junction bases with no gene match: 10. This CDR3 has 16 amino acids. The germline V gene encodes CDR1 MGHRA and CDR2 YSYEKL. CDR3 coding DNA: TGCGCCAGTACCACCCGGGGGACAGGGGTGAACACTGAAGCTTTCTTT. Its protein product is CASTTRGTGVNTEAFF.

This chain uses TRBV18 with TRBJ2-5; 7 bases map to TRBD1. The V gene's germline CDR1 is KGHSH and CDR2 LQKENI. Trimming removed 3 bases from V and 6 bases from J; junction bases left unmatched: 7. This CDR3 region has 14 residues. The CDR3 DNA is TGTGCCAGCTCACCGGAGGACAGGTGGAAGACCCAGTACTTC. It encodes CASSPEDRWKTQYF.